The 12 T cell receptor beta chains reported below all come from one sample, sequenced in a study of neurological immune-mediated disorders. TCRdb re-analysed the 5' RACE reads in MiXCR, keeping a single row per CDR3 protein. The sample consists of 70,000 to 90,000 distinct CDR3 sequences, just over 5% of them appearing once. Sequencing was carried out using PBMCs. These receptors were taken from a woman aged 25 to 39 with multiple sclerosis.

This clonotype was seen many times. The gene calls are TRBV20-1 and TRBJ2-5; 10 bases align to TRBD1. V was pared by 2 bases and J by 7 bases, with 4 bases of the junction left unmatched. The germline CDR1 and CDR2 sequences are DFQATT and SNEGSKA (reference sequence). CDR3 length equals 13 residues. The CDR3 DNA reads TGCAGTGCTAGACGGACAGGGGGTACGACCCAGTACTTC. Translating gives CSARRTGGTTQYF.

This clonotype was picked up many times. The rearrangement links TRBV12-3 or TRBV12-4 to TRBJ2-7, with 16 bases fitting TRBD2. The length of the CDR3 is 18 residues. The junction had 4 bases not matched to a gene; V was cut back by 2 bases and J by 0 bases. In DNA, the CDR3 is TGTGCCAGCAGTTTACGGGGACTAGCGGGAGGGTACTCCTACGAGCAGTACTTC. Amino acid sequence: CASSLRGLAGGYSYEQYF.

This clonotype was detected ten times or more. The rearrangement uses TRBV5-1 and TRBJ2-7, with 10 nucleotides matching TRBD1. CDR3 length: 19 residues. Trimming took 0 bases from V and 4 from J; bases not matched to a gene: 16. The V gene's germline CDR1 is SGHRS and CDR2 YFSETQ. The CDR3 reads CASSLVEGTGAPFIYEQYV. CDR3 bases: TGCGCCAGCAGCTTGGTTGAGGGGACAGGGGCGCCTTTTATTTACGAGCAGTACGTC.

This clonotype occurred a few times. V gene TRBV5-8 combines with J gene TRBJ2-2, with D unclear. Germline CDR1 SGHTS, CDR2 YDEGEE. The CDR3 is 16 residues long. The V and J ends lost 2 bases and 2 bases respectively, with 13 bases between them. CDR3 nucleotides: TGTGCCAGCAGCTTAGCGATCGCCCTAAACACCGGGGAGCTGTTTTTT. Its protein product is CASSLAIALNTGELFF.

This clonotype appeared many times. V usage is TRBV12-3 or TRBV12-4 and J usage is TRBJ1-2; 7 nucleotides line up with TRBD1. The CDR3 is 13 amino acids. Trimming took 4 bases from V and 3 from J; bases not matched to a gene: 2. The CDR3 bases are TGTGCCAGCAGTTCGGGACAGCACTATGGCTACACCTTC. Its translation: CASSSGQHYGYTF.

This clonotype was recorded at least ten times. The gene calls are TRBV15 and TRBJ2-5, with D perhaps TRBD2 (7 bases). V gave up 4 bases and J gave up 4 bases, with 13 bases separating them. The CDR3 is 14 residues long. In germline, CDR1 is LNHNV, CDR2 YYDKDF (reference sequence). The CDR3 region is CATSTRGGGETQYF. The CDR3 DNA sequence: TGTGCCACCAGCACCCGAGGGGGGGGAGAGACCCAGTACTTC.

There are many counts of this clonotype. V and J are TRBV3-1 and TRBJ2-7; 10 bases are shared with TRBD2. The V and J ends lost 5 bases and 3 bases, in that order; junction bases with no gene match: 7. This CDR3 has 15 residues. Germline V CDR1 and CDR2: LGHDT, YNNKEL (reference sequence). CDR3 in amino acids: CASSEGLAEFYEQYF. CDR3 DNA: TGTGCCAGCAGCGAAGGACTAGCGGAATTCTACGAGCAGTACTTC.

The table lists this clonotype with many counts. The CDR3, as DNA: TGCAGTGCTAGAGGTTCTGCCCACGAGCAGTACTTC. Translated, it gives CSARGSAHEQYF. The chain employs TRBV20-1 and TRBJ2-7; D gene uncertain. Germline CDR1 is DFQATT and CDR2 is SNEGSKA (reference sequence). The CDR3 loop spans 12 amino acids. Trimming left V 1 base short and J 5 bases short, with 9 bases between.

This clonotype was counted ten times or more. This chain links TRBV5-1 with TRBJ1-1, with 8 bases aligning to TRBD1. The junction had 9 bases not matched to a gene; V was cut back by 5 bases and J by 0 bases. CDR3 size: 16 residues. CDR1 SGHRS and CDR2 YFSETQ come from the germline V gene. CDR3 region: CASSYGQGLMNTEAFF. CDR3 in DNA: TGCGCCAGCAGTTATGGACAGGGACTAATGAACACTGAAGCTTTCTTT.

This clonotype was detected ten times or more. This chain joins TRBV7-9 and TRBJ2-5; TRBD2 matches 8 bases. This CDR3 spans 16 amino acids. With V trimmed by 3 bases and J by 5 bases, 11 bases remained unmatched. Germline CDR1 and CDR2: SEHNR and FQNEAQ (reference sequence). CDR3 residues: CASSLRLAGRTETQYF. Here the CDR3 DNA reads TGTGCCAGCAGCTTGCGGCTAGCGGGCAGGACCGAGACCCAGTACTTC.

This clonotype was detected only a few times. The V and J genes are TRBV6-1 and TRBJ1-1, with D maybe TRBD1 (6 bases). V was trimmed by 6 bases and J by 4 bases, leaving 12 bases between them. Per the germline V gene, CDR1 is MNHNS and CDR2 is SASEGT. There are 13 residues in the CDR3. CDR3 in DNA: TGTGCCAGCAGCCTGACAGGCCCCACTGAAGCTTTCTTT. It encodes CASSLTGPTEAFF.

There are many counts of this clonotype. The chain joins TRBV3-1 to TRBJ1-1; D remains ambiguous. The germline CDR1 and CDR2 sequences are LGHDT and YNNKEL (reference sequence). The CDR3 is 14 residues long. V shed 1 base and J shed 1 base, with 7 bases lying between them. In DNA, the CDR3 is TGTGCCAGCAGCCAAGCCCGGGGGAACACTGAAGCTTTCTTT. Protein product: CASSQARGNTEAFF.